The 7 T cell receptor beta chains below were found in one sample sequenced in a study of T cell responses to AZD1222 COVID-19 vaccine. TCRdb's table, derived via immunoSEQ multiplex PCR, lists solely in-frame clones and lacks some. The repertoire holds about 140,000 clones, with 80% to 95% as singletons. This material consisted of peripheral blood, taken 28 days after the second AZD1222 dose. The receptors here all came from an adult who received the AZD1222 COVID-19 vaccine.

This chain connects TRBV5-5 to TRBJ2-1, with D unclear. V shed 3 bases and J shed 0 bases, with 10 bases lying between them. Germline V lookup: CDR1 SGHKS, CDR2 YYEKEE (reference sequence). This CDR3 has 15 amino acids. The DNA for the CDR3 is TGTGCCAGCAGCTCGCGAACCAGCTCCTACAATGAGCAGTTCTTC. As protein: CASSSRTSSYNEQFF.

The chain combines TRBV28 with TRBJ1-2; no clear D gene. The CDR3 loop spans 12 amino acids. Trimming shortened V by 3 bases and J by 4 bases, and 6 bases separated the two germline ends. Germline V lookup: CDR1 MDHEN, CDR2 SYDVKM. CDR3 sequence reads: CASSFGSYGYTF. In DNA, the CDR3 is TGTGCCAGCAGTTTTGGCAGCTATGGCTACACCTTC.

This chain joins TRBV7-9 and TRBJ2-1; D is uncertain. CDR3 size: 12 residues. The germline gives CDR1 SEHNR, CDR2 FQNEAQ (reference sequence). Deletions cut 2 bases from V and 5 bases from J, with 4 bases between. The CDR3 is CASSLRDNEQFF. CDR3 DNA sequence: TGTGCCAGCAGCTTAAGAGACAATGAGCAGTTCTTC.

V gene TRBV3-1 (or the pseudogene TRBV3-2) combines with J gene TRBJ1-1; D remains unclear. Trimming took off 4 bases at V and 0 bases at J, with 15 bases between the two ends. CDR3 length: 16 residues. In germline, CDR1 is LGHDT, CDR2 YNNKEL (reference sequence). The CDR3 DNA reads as TGTGCCAGCAGCCGAGGAACAGCGAGGATGAACACTGAAGCTTTCTTT. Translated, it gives CASSRGTARMNTEAFF.

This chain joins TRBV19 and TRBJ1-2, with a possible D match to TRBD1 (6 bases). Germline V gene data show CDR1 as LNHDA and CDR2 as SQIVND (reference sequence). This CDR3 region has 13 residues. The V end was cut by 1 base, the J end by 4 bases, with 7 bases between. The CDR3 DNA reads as TGTGCCAGTAGTATAGGCAGGGGCTATGGCTACACCTTC. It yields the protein CASSIGRGYGYTF.

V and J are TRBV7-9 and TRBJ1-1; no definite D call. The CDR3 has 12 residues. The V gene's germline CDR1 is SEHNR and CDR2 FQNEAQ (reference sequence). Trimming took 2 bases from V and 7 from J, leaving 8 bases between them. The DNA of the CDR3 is TGTGCCAGCAGCTTAACTAGTCATGAAGCTTTCTTT. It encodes CASSLTSHEAFF.

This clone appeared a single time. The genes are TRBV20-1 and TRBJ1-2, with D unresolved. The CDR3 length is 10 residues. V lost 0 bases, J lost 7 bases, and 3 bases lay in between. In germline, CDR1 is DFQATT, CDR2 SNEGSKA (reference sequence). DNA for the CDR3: TGCAGTGCTAGAGATCGTGGCTACACCTTC. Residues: CSARDRGYTF.